This TCR beta chain was sequenced in a study of breast tumors, draining lymph nodes, adjacent tissues. Study conclusions and caveats: Data only fit, rather than demonstrated, lymph node origin of most tumor T cells. Tumor and nontumor repertoires were significantly more similar in luminal-like than in basal-like breast cancer. Tumor TCR diversity was below lymph nodes but above nontumor tissue. Findings are consistent with lymph node origin and intratumoral expansion of most tumor T cells.

TCRdb reanalysed the multiplex PCR reads using MiXCR and keeps one entry per CDR3 protein. The sample lists approximately 40,000 distinct CDR3 sequences, 36% occurring once. Points on this clonotype: The antigen is unknown.

The CDR3 covers 15 residues. With 7 bases removed from V and 0 bases from J, the gap between germline ends came to 13 bases. CDR1 is SNHLY, CDR2 FYNNEI, per germline. The V gene is TRBV2, the J gene TRBJ2-1; D tentatively fits TRBD1 or TRBD2 (5 bases each). The sequencing input was breast tumor tissue. The receptor was derived from a female donor with breast cancer. Some clones in this sample may be carry-over from other donors' samples. CDR3 sequence: CASNPGRSSYNEQFF. The CDR3 region has the DNA TGTGCCAGCAACCCGGGACGGAGCTCCTACAATGAGCAGTTCTTC.